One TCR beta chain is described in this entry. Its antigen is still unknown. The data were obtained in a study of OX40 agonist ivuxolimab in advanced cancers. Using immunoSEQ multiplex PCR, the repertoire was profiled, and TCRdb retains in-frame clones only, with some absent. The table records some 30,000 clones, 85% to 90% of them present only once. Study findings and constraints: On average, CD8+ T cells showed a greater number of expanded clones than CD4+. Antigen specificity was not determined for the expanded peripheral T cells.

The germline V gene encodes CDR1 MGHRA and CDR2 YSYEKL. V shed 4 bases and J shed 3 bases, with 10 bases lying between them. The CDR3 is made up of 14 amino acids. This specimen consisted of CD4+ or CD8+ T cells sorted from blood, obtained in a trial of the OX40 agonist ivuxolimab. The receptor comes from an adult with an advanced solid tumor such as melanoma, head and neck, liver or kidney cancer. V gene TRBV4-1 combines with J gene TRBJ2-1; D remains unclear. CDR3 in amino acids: CASSPFERYNEQFF. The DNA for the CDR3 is TGCGCCAGCAGCCCCTTCGAACGCTACAATGAGCAGTTCTTC.